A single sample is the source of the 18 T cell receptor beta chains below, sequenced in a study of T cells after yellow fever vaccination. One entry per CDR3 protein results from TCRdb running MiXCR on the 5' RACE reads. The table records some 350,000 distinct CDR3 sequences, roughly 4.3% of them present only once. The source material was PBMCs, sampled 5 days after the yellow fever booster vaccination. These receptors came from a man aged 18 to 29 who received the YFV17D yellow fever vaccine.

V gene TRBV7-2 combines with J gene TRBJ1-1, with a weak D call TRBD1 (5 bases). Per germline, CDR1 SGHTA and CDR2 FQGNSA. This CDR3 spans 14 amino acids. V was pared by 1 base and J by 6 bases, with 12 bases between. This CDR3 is CASSLERQTAEAFF. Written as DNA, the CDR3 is TGTGCCAGCAGCTTAGAAAGACAGACCGCTGAAGCTTTCTTT.

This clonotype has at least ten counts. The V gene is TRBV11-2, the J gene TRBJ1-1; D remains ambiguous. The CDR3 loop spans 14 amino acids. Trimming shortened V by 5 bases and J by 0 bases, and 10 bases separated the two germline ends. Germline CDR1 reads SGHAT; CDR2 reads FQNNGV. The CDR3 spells CASSKSGMNTEAFF. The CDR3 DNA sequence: TGTGCCAGCAGCAAGTCGGGTATGAACACTGAAGCTTTCTTT.

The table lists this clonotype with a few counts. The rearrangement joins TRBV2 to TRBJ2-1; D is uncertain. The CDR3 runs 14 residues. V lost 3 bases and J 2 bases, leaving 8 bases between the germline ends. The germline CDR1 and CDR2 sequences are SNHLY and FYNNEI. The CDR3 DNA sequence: TGTGCCAGCAGTGACAGGACCCCCTACAATGAGCAGTTCTTC. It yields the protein CASSDRTPYNEQFF.

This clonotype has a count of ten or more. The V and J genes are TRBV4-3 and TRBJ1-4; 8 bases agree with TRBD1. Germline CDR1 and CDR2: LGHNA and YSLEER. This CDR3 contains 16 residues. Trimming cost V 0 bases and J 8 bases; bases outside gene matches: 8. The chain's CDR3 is CASSQEGAGGWEKLFF. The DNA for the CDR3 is TGCGCCAGCAGCCAAGAAGGGGCAGGGGGCTGGGAAAAACTGTTTTTT.

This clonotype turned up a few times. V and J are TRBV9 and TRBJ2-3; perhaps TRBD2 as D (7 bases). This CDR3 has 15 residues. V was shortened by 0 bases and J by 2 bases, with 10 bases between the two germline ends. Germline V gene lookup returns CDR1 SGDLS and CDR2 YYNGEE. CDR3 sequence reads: CASSVGAGATDTQYF. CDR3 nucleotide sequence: TGTGCCAGCAGCGTAGGGGCGGGGGCCACAGATACGCAGTATTTT.

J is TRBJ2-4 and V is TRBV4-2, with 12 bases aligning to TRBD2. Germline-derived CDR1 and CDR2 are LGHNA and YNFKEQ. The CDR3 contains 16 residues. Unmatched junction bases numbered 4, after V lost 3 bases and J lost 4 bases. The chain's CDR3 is CASSHTSGGPKNIQYF. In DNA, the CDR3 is TGTGCCAGCAGCCATACTAGCGGGGGGCCAAAAAACATTCAGTACTTC.

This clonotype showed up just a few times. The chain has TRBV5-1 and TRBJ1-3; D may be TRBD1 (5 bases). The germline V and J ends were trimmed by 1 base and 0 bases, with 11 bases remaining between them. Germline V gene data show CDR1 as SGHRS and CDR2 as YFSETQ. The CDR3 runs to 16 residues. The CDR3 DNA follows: TGCGCCAGCAGCTTGCCTCAGGGTGACTCTGGAAACACCATATATTTT. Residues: CASSLPQGDSGNTIYF.

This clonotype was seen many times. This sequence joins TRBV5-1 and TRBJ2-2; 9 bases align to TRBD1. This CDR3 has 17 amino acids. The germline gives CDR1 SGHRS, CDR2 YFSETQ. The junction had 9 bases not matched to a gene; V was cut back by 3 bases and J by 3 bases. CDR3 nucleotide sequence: TGCGCCAGCAGCTCCATACAGGGGGCTTGGGACACCGGGGAGCTGTTTTTT. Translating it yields CASSSIQGAWDTGELFF.

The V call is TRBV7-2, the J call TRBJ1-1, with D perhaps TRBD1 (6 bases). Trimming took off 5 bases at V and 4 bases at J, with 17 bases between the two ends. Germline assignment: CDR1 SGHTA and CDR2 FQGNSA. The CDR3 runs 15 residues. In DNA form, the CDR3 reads TGTGCCAGCAGCACCACAGGGACCATGGGCACTGAAGCTTTCTTT. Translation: CASSTTGTMGTEAFF.

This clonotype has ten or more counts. CDR3 in amino acids: CASSPHGTSYVDTQYF. Here the CDR3 DNA reads TGCGCCAGCAGCCCGCACGGCACTAGTTATGTAGATACGCAGTATTTT. The chain couples TRBV4-1 to TRBJ2-3; weak D call: TRBD2 (5 bases). V dropped 4 bases and J dropped 5 bases, with 19 bases sitting between them. The CDR3 has 16 residues. CDR1 and CDR2 from the germline V gene are MGHRA and YSYEKL.

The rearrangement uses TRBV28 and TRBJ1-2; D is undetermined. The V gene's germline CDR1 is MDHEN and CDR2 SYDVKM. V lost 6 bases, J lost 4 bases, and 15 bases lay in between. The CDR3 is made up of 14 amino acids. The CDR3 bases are TGTGCCAGCAGGGCAACCGGGGAGGGCTATGGCTACACCTTC. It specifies CASRATGEGYGYTF.

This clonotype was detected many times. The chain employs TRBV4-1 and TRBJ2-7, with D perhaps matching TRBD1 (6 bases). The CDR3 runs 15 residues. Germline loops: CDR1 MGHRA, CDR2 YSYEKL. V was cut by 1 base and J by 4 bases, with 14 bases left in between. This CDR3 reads CASSQVTRGSYEQYF. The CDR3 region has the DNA TGCGCCAGCAGCCAAGTCACCAGGGGCTCTTACGAGCAGTACTTC.

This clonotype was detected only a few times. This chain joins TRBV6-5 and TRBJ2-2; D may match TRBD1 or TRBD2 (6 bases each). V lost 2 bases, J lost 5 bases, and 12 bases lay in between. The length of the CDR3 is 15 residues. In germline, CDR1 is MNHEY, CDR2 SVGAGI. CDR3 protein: CASSYPGARTGELFF. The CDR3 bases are TGTGCCAGCAGTTACCCGGGGGCGCGGACCGGGGAGCTGTTTTTT.

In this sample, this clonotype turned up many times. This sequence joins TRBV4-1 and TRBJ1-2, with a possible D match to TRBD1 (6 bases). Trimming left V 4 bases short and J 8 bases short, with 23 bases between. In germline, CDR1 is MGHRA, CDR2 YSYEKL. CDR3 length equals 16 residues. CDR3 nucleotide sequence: TGCGCCAGCAGCCCCGAGGGACCCAGGGGAGTTGAAGGCTACACCTTC. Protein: CASSPEGPRGVEGYTF.

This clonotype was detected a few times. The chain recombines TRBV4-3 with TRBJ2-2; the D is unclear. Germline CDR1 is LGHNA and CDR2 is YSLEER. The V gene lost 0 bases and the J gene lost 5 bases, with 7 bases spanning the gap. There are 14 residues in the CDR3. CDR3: CASSQDSLTGELFF. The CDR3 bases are TGCGCCAGCAGCCAAGATTCCCTTACCGGGGAGCTGTTTTTT.

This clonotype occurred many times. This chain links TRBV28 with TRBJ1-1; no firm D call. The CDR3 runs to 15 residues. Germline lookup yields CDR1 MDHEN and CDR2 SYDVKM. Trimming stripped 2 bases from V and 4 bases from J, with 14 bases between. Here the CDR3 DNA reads TGTGCCAGCAGTTTAAGGCCCATCACGAGCACTGAAGCTTTCTTT. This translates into CASSLRPITSTEAFF.

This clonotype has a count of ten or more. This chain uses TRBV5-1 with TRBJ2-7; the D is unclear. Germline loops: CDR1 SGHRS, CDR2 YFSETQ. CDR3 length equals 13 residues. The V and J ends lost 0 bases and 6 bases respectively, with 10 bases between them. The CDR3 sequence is CASSLVGSGEQYF. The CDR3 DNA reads TGCGCCAGCAGCTTGGTGGGGTCTGGCGAGCAGTACTTC. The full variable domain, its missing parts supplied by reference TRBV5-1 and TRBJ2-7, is KAGVTQTPRYLIKTRGQQVTLSCSPISGHRSVSWYQQTPGQGLQFLFEYFSETQRNKGNFPGRFSGRQFSNSRSEMNVSTLELGDSALYLCASSLVGSGEQYFGPGTRLTVT.

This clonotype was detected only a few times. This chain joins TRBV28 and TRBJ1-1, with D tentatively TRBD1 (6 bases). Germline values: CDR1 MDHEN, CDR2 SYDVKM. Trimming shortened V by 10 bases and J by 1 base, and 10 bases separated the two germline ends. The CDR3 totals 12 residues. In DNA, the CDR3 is TGTGCCACCTCGACAGGGAACACTGAAGCTTTCTTT. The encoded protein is CATSTGNTEAFF.